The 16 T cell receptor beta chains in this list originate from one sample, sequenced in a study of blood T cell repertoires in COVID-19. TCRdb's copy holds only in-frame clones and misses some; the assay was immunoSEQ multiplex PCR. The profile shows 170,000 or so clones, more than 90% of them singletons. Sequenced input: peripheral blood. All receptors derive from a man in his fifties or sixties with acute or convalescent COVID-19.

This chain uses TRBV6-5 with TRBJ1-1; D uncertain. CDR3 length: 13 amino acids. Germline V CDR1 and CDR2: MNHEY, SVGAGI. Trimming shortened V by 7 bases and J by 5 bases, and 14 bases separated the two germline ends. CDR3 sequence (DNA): TGTGCCAGCAACCGGGTCCTGGAGACTGAAGCTTTCTTT. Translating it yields CASNRVLETEAFF.

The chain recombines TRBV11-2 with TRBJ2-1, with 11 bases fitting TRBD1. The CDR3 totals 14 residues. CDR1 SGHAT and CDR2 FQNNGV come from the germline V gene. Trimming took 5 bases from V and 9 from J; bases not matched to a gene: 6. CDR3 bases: TGTGCCAGCAGCAATCGGGACAGGGGGTTTGAGCAGTTCTTC. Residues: CASSNRDRGFEQFF.

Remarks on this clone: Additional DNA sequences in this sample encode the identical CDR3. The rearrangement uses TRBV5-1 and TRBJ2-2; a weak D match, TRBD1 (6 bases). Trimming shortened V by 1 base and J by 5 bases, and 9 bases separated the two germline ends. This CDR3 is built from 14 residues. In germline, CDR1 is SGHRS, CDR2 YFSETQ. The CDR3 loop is CASSLIGGTGELFF. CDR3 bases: TGCGCCAGCAGCTTGATAGGGGGAACCGGGGAGCTGTTTTTT.

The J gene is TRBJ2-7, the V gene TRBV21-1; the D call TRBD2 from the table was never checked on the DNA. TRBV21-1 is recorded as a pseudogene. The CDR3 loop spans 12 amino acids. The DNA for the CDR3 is TGTGCCAGCAGGGCGGGGGGTGGTGAGCAGTACGTC. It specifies CASRAGGGEQYV.

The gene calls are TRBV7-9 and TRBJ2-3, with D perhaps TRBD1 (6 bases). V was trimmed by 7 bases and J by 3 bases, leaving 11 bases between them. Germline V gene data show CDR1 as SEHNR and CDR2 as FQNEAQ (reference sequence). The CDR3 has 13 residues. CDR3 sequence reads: CASILQGTDTQYF. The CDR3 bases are TGTGCCAGCATCCTACAGGGAACAGATACGCAGTATTTT.

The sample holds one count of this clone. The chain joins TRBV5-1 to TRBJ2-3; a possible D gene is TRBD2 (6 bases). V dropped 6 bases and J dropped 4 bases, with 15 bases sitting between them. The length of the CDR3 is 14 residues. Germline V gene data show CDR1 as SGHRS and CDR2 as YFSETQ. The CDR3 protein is CASTWEREPDTQYF. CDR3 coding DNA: TGCGCCAGCACCTGGGAACGGGAGCCAGATACGCAGTATTTT.

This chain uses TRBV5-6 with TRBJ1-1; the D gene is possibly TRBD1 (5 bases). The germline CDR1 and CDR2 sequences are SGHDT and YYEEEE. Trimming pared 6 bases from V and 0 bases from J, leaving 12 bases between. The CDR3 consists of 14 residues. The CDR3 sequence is CASNQGLMNTEAFF. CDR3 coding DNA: TGTGCCAGCAACCAGGGACTCATGAACACTGAAGCTTTCTTT.

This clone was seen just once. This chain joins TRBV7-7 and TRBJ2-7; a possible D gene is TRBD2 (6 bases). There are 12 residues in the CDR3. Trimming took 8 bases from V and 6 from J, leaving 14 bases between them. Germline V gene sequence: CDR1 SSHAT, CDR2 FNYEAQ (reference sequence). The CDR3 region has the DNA TGTGCCAGCGGCTCCGGGCGGGGCGAGCAGTACTTC. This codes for CASGSGRGEQYF.

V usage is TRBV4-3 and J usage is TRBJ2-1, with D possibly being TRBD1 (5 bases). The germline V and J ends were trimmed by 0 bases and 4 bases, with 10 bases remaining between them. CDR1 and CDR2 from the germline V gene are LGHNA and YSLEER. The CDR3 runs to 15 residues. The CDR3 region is CASSQDHDSYNEQFF. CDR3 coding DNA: TGCGCCAGCAGCCAAGATCACGACAGTTACAATGAGCAGTTCTTC.

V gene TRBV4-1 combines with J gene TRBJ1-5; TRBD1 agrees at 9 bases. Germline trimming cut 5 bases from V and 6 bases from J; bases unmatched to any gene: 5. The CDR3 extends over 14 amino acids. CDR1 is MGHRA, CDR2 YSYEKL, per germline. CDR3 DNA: TGCGCCAGCAGCGTACAGGGGGCGGGTCAGCCCCAGCATTTT. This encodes CASSVQGAGQPQHF.

Here the CDR3 reads CASSLDRGGSYEQYV. CDR3 coding DNA: TGTGCCAGCAGCTTGGACAGGGGTGGGTCCTACGAGCAGTACGTC. This rearrangement joins TRBV5-4 to TRBJ2-7, with 7 positions matching TRBD1. The CDR3 covers 15 residues. J was trimmed by 1 base and V by 0 bases; bases with no gene match: 4. Germline V gene sequence: CDR1 SGHNT, CDR2 YYREEE (reference sequence).

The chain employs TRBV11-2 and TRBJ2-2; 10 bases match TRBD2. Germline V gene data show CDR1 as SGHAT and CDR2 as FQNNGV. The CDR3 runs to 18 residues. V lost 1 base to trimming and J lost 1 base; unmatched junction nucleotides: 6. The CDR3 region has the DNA TGTGCCAGCAGCTTAGCTGCTAGCGGGGGCCGGAACACCGGGGAGCTGTTTTTT. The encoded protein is CASSLAASGGRNTGELFF.

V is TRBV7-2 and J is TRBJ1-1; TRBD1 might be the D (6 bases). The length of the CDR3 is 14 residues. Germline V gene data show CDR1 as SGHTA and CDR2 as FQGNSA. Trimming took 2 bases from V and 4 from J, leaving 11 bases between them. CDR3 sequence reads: CASSLNRVVTEAFF. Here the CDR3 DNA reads TGTGCCAGCAGCTTAAACAGGGTAGTCACTGAAGCTTTCTTT.

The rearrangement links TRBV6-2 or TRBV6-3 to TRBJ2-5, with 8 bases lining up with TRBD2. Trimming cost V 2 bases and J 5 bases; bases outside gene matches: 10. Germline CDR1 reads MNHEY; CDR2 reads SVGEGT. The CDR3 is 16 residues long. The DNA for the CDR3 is TGTGCCAGCAGTTACCGCGCCGGGCGGGGGGTGGAGACCCAGTACTTC. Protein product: CASSYRAGRGVETQYF.

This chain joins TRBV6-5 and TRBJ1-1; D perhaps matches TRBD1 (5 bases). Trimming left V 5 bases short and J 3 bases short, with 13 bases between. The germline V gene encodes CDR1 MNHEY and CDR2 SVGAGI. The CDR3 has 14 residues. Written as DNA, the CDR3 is TGTGCCAGCAGTCTAATAGGGGAAGACACTGAAGCTTTCTTT. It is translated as CASSLIGEDTEAFF.

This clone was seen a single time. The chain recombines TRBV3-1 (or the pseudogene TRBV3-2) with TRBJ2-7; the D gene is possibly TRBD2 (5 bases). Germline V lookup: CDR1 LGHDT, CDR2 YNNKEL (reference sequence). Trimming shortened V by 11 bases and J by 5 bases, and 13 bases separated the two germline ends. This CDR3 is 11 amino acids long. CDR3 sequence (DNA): TGTGCCGGGGAACTAGGCGACGAGCAGTACGTC. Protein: CAGELGDEQYV.